The 6 T cell receptor beta chains below come from one sample, sequenced in a study of Ad26.COV2.S vaccination and SARS-CoV-2 variants. The table came from immunoSEQ multiplex PCR; TCRdb's copy has only in-frame clones and leaves some out. In the table there are about 480,000 clones, roughly nine tenths of which are singletons. Indicated treatment: 15 to 20 received Ad26.COV2.S at low or high dose, single or two shots; five or six received placebo; per-sample allocation not given. Day 63 following the first vaccine or placebo injection was when the samples were taken. This sample comprised peripheral blood, obtained in a trial of Ad26.COV2.S vaccine versus placebo. The source of these receptors is a person aged 18 to 59 who received the Ad26.COV2.S COVID-19 vaccine or a placebo.

The gene calls are TRBV7-3 and TRBJ1-4; D is uncertain. The CDR3 consists of 16 residues. Trimming pared 5 bases from V and 0 bases from J, leaving 13 bases between. CDR1 and CDR2 (germline): SGHTA, FQGTGA. The CDR3 DNA sequence: TGTGCCAGCAGCCAAGGCCCGGTTTCAACTAATGAAAAACTGTTTTTT. This encodes CASSQGPVSTNEKLFF.

This chain uses TRBV29-1 with TRBJ2-2; TRBD2 matches at 7 bases. The trim removed 7 bases at V and 7 bases at J, leaving 9 bases unmatched. The CDR3 runs to 13 residues. Germline V gives CDR1 SQVTM, CDR2 ANQGSEA. CDR3 DNA sequence: TGCAGCGCGCGACCCGGGGGGAACGGGGAGCTGTTTTTT. Residues: CSARPGGNGELFF.

The V call is TRBV9, the J call TRBJ2-2; no definite D call. V dropped 1 base and J dropped 2 bases, with 9 bases sitting between them. CDR1 is SGDLS and CDR2 is YYNGEE in the germline V gene. The CDR3 is made up of 15 amino acids. CDR3 nucleotides: TGTGCCAGCAGCGTAACGGTCTTCAACACCGGGGAGCTGTTTTTT. Encoded protein: CASSVTVFNTGELFF.

The chain links TRBV6-1 to TRBJ2-1, with D possibly being TRBD1 or TRBD2 (5 bases each). Trimming took off 0 bases at V and 6 bases at J, with 12 bases between the two ends. Germline CDR1 MNHNS, CDR2 SASEGT. The CDR3 is 15 amino acids. The CDR3 reads CASSEALLGVNEQFF. The DNA of the CDR3 is TGTGCCAGCAGTGAAGCCTTACTAGGGGTCAATGAGCAGTTCTTC.

The chain joins TRBV9 to TRBJ2-7; TRBD2 agrees at 13 bases. The CDR3 has 19 amino acids. CDR1 is SGDLS, CDR2 YYNGEE, per germline. V shed 4 bases and J 3 bases; nucleotides not matched to a gene: 16. CDR3 coding DNA: TGTGCCAGCAGCCAAGACCCTGCCGGGACTAGCGGGAATTACTACGAGCAGTACTTC. Protein sequence: CASSQDPAGTSGNYYEQYF. The whole variable domain, filled in from reference TRBV9 and TRBJ2-7, reads DSGVTQTPKHLITATGQRVTLRCSPRSGDLSVYWYQQSLDQGLQFLIQYYNGEERAKGNILERFSAQQFPDLHSELNLSSLELGDSALYFCASSQDPAGTSGNYYEQYFGPGTRLTVT.

The genes are TRBV25-1 and TRBJ2-5; D is undetermined. Germline V gene lookup returns CDR1 MGHDK and CDR2 SYGVNS. This CDR3 contains 15 residues. Trimming stripped 2 bases from V and 8 bases from J, with 18 bases between. The CDR3 DNA reads as TGTGCCAGCAGTGAAATGATAAGCACCAAGGAAACCCAGTACTTC. Translating gives CASSEMISTKETQYF.